The rows below give T cell receptor beta chains drawn from one sample of a study of cytotoxic CD8 clonotypes in ibrutinib-treated CLL. Libraries were prepared by immunoSEQ multiplex PCR; TCRdb keeps only in-frame clonotypes and omits some of them. The repertoire includes 73,000 or so clones, under 70% of them detected once, and 5.7% sits in the top ten. The material was PBMCs, obtained after 12 months of ibrutinib treatment. Receptors were obtained from a human donor with chronic lymphocytic leukemia. CDR3s include the opening cysteine and the closing phenylalanine or tryptophan. D genes are given only for firm matches. Not every row has a clone size; where given, it reads once, few, many or a size class.

TRBJ2-7,NA,TRBV14,NA,CASSQDIRSYEQYF,TGTGCCAGCAGCCAAGATATACGCTCCTACGAGCAGTACTTC
TRBJ2-4,NA,TRBV30,NA,CAWSRGGRGKNIQYF,TGTGCCTGGAGTAGAGGGGGAAGGGGCAAAAACATTCAGTACTTC
TRBJ1-2,NA,TRBV19,NA,CASSRAGVTMDGYTF,TGTGCCAGTAGTCGAGCAGGGGTAACGATGGATGGCTACACCTTC
TRBJ1-2,TRBD1,TRBV6-6,NA,CASSYSTGANYGYTF,TGTGCCAGCAGTTACTCTACAGGGGCGAATTATGGCTACACCTTC
TRBJ2-2,NA,TRBV12-5,NA,CASGSPDRLGTGELFF,TGTGCTAGTGGCTCTCCCGACAGGCTGGGGACCGGGGAGCTGTTTTTT
TRBJ2-2,TRBD2,TRBV7-2,NA,CASSLTSGGAFGGELFF,TGTGCCAGCAGCTTAACGAGCGGGGGCGCATTTGGCGGGGAGCTGTTTTTT
TRBJ2-3,NA,TRBV18,NA,CASSPLQGGDGDTQYF,TGTGCCAGCTCACCATTACAGGGAGGTGATGGAGATACGCAGTATTTT
TRBJ2-3,NA,TRBV29-1,NA,CSVEGGSISTDTQYF,TGCAGCGTTGAAGGAGGTTCCATTAGCACAGATACGCAGTATTTT
TRBJ1-2,NA,TRBV7-8,NA,CASSLSPGWGLNYGYTF,TGTGCCAGCAGCTTAAGCCCAGGGTGGGGCCTTAACTATGGCTACACCTTC
TRBJ2-3,TRBD1,TRBV19,NA,CASGQGVTTDTQYF,TGTGCCAGCGGACAGGGGGTGACCACAGATACGCAGTATTTT
TRBJ1-2,NA,TRBV6-5,few,CASSYLDGPYGYTF,TGTGCCAGCAGTTATTTGGACGGCCCCTATGGCTACACCTTC